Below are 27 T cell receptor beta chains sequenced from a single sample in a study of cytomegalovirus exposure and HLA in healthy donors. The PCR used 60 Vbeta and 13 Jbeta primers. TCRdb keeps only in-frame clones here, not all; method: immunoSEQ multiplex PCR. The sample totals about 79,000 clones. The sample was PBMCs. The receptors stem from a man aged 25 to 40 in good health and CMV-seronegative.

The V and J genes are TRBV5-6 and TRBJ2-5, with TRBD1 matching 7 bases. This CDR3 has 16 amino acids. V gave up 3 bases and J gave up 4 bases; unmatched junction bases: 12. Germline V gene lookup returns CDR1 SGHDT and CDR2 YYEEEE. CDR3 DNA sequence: TGTGCCAGCAGCTCGTGGACAGGAGGAGGAGGAGAGACCCAGTACTTC. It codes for CASSSWTGGGGETQYF.

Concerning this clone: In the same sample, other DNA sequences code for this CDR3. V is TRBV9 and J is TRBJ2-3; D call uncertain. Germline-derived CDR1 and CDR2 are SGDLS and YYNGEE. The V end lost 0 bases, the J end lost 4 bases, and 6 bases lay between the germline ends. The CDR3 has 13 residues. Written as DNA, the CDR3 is TGTGCCAGCAGCGTAGGTAGTCCAGATACGCAGTATTTT. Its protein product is CASSVGSPDTQYF.

The CDR3 here is CAISGTGARTEAFF. CDR3 coding DNA: TGTGCCATCAGTGGGACAGGGGCCCGAACTGAAGCTTTCTTT. The J gene is TRBJ1-1, the V gene TRBV10-3; 9 bases map to TRBD1. This CDR3 is built from 14 residues. The germline V gene has CDR1 ENHRY and CDR2 SYGVKD. V lost 4 bases and J lost 5; bases outside the gene matches: 5.

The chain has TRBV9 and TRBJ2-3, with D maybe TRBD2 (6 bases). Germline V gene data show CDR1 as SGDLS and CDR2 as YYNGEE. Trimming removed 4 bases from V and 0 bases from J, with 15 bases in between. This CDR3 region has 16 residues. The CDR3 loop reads CASSMGLLASTDTQYF. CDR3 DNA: TGTGCCAGCAGCATGGGACTTCTTGCTAGCACAGATACGCAGTATTTT.

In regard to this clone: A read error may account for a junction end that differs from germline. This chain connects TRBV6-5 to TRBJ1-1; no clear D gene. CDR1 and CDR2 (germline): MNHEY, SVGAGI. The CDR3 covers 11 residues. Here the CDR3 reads CASSYSTEAFF. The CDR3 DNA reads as TGTGCCAGCAGTTACTCGACTGAAGCCTTCTTT.

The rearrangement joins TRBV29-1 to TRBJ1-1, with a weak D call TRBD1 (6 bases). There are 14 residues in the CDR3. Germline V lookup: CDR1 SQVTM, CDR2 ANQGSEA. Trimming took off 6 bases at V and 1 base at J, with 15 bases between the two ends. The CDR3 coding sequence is TGCAGCGTGTCCCTCCTACAGGGGAACACTGAAGCTTTCTTT. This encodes CSVSLLQGNTEAFF.

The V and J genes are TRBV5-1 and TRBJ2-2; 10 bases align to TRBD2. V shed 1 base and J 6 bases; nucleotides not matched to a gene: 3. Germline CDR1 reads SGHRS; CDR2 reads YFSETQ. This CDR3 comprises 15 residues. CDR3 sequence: CASSLTSGIAGELFF. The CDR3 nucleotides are TGCGCCAGCAGCTTGACTAGCGGGATTGCCGGGGAGCTGTTTTTT.

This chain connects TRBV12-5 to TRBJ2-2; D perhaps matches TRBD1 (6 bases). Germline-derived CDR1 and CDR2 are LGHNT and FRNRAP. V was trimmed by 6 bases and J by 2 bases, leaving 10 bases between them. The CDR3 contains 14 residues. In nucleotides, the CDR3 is TGTGCTAGTGGCCGGGGACAAAACACCGGGGAGCTGTTTTTT. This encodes CASGRGQNTGELFF.

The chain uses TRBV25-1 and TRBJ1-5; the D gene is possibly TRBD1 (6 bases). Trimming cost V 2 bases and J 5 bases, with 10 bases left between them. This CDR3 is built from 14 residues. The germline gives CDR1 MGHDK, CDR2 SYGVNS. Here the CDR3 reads CASSEGSGDQPQHF. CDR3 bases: TGTGCCAGCAGTGAAGGGTCAGGGGATCAGCCCCAGCATTTT.

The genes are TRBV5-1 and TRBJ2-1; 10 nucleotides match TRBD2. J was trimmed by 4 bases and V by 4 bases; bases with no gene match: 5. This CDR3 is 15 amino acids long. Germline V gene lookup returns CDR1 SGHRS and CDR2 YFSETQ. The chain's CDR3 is CASSGFSGGYNEQFF. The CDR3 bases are TGCGCCAGCAGCGGCTTTAGCGGGGGGTACAATGAGCAGTTCTTC.

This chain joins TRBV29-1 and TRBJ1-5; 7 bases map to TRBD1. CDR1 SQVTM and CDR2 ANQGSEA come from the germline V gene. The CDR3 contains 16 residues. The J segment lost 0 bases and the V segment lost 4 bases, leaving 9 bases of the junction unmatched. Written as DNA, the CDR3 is TGCAGCGTTGGAATCGCGGCAGGGGGTAGCAATCAGCCCCAGCATTTT. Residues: CSVGIAAGGSNQPQHF.

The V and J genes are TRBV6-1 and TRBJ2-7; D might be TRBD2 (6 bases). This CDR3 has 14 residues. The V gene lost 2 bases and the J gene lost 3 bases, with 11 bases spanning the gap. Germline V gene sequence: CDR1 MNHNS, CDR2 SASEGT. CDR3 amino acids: CASSESSGDYEQYF. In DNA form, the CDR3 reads TGTGCCAGCAGTGAAAGTAGCGGCGACTACGAGCAGTACTTC.

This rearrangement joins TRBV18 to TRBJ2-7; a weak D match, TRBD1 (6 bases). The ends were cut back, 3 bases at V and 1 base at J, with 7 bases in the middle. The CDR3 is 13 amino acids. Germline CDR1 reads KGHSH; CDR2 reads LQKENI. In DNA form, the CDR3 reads TGTGCCAGCTCACCCGGACAGTCCTACGAGCAGTACTTC. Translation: CASSPGQSYEQYF.

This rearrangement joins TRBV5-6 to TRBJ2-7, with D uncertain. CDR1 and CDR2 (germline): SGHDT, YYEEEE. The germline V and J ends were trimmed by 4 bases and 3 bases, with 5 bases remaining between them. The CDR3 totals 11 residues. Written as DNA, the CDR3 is TGTGCCAGCAGCGTTAACTACGAGCAGTACTTC. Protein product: CASSVNYEQYF.

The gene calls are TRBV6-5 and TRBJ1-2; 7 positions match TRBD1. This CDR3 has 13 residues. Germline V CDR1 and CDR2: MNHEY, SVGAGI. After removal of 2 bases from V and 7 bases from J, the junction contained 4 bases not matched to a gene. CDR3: CASSYRGRGGYTF. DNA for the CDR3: TGTGCCAGCAGTTACAGGGGGCGAGGTGGCTACACCTTC.

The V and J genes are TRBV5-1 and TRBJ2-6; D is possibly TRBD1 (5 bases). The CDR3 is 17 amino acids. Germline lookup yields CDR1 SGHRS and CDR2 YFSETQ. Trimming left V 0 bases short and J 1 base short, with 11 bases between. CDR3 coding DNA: TGCGCCAGCAGCTTGGAGGTCTCAGGGTCTGGGGCCAACGTCCTGACTTTC. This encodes CASSLEVSGSGANVLTF.

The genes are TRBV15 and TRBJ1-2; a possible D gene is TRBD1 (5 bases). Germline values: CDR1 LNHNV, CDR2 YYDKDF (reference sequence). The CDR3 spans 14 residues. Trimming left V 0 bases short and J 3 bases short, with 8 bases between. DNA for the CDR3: TGTGCCACCAGCAGAGATAGGGGTGACTATGGCTACACCTTC. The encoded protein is CATSRDRGDYGYTF.

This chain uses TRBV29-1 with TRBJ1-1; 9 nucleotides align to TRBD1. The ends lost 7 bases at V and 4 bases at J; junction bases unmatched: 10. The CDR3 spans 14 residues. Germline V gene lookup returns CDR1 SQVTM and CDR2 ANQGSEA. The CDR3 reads CSAMKDRGGTEAFF. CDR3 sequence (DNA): TGCAGCGCCATGAAGGACAGGGGTGGCACTGAAGCTTTCTTT.

The CDR3 loop is CASSPGGLRNTEAFF. The CDR3 DNA reads TGTGCCAGCAGCCCCGGGGGACTGCGGAACACTGAAGCTTTCTTT. The chain is built from TRBV25-1 and TRBJ1-1, with D possibly being TRBD1 (5 bases). This CDR3 has 15 residues. V lost 6 bases and J 1 base, leaving 15 bases between the germline ends. CDR1 and CDR2 (germline): MGHDK, SYGVNS.

CDR3 protein: CASSLWAGARETQYF. The CDR3, as DNA: TGCGCCAGCAGCTTGTGGGCGGGGGCTCGGGAGACCCAGTACTTC. This chain connects TRBV5-1 to TRBJ2-5; weak D call: TRBD2 (7 bases). Trimming took 1 base from V and 5 from J, leaving 15 bases between them. This CDR3 has 15 residues. CDR1 and CDR2 (germline): SGHRS, YFSETQ.

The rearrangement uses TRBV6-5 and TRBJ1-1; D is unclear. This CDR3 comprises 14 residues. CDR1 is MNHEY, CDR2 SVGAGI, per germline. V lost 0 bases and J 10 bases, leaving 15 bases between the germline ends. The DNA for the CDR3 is TGTGCCAGCAGTTACTCTACTCAGGAAGGTGGAGCTTTCTTT. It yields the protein CASSYSTQEGGAFF.

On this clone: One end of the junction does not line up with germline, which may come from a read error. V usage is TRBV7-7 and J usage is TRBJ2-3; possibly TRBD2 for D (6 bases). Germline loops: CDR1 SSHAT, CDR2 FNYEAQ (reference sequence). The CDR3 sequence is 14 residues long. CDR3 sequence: CASSLARGSDTQYF. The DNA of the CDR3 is TGTGCTAGCAGCTTAGCGCGGGGTTCAGATACGCAGTATTTT.

CDR3 nucleotides: TGTGCCAGCAGCTTAGGTATTGGTAGCGGATACGAGCAGTACTTC. This codes for CASSLGIGSGYEQYF. The rearrangement links TRBV7-8 to TRBJ2-7; perhaps TRBD2 as D (6 bases). Looked up from germline, CDR1 is SGHVS and CDR2 is FQNEAQ. This CDR3 is 15 amino acids long. The germline V and J ends were trimmed by 1 base and 4 bases, with 14 bases remaining between them.

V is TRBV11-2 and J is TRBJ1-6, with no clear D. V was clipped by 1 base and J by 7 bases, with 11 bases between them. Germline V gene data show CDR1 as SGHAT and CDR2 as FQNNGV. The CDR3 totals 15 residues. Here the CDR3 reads CASSLGLSGNSPLHF. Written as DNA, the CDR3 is TGTGCCAGCAGCTTAGGACTCTCCGGCAATTCACCCCTCCACTTT.

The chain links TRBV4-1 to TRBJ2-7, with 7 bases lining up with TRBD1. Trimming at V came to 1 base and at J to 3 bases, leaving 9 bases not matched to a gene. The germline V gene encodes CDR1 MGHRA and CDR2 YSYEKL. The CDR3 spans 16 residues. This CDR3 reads CASSQGSQGKLYEQYF. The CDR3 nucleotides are TGCGCCAGCAGCCAAGGATCACAGGGGAAGCTCTACGAGCAGTACTTC.

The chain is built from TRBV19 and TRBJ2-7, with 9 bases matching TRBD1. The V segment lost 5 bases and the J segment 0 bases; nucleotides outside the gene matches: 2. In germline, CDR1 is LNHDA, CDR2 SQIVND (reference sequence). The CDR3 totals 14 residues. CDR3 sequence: CASSSDRGSYEQYF. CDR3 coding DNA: TGTGCCAGTAGTTCGGACAGGGGCTCCTACGAGCAGTACTTC.

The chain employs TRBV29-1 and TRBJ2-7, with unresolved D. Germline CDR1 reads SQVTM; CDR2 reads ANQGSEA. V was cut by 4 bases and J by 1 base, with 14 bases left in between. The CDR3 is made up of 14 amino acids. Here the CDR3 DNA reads TGCAGCGTTGCACCAGACTTCGCTTCCTACGAGCAGTACTTC. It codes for CSVAPDFASYEQYF.